These T cell receptor beta chains were read from a single sample in a study of T-cell reconstitution after alpha-beta-depleted transplantation in children. MiXCR, run by TCRdb on the PCR reads, gives a single entry per CDR3 protein. The sample has 490,000 or so distinct CDR3 sequences, under 15% seen once. The starting material was PBMCs from the stem cell graft donor, obtained from the stem cell graft. All receptors derive from a human donor who donated a stem cell graft to a child with combined immunodeficiency. Both conserved end residues are part of each CDR3. The D gene is left open where the match is weak. Only part of the rows carry a size: once, few, many, or a class if the clone is expanded.

D gene: TRBD1
V gene: TRBV12-3/TRBV12-4
J gene: TRBJ2-7
clone size: many
CDR3 DNA: TGTGCCAGCAGTCAGACAGGGCCCTCCTACGAGCAGTACTTC
CDR3 protein: CASSQTGPSYEQYF

D gene: NA
V gene: TRBV6-5
J gene: TRBJ1-1
clone size: few
CDR3 DNA: TGTGCCAGCAGTTACGGGCCAGGAGGCGCTGAAGCTTTCTTT
CDR3 protein: CASSYGPGGAEAFF

D gene: NA
V gene: TRBV7-3
J gene: TRBJ2-5
clone size: few
CDR3 DNA: TGTGCCAGCAGCTTAAGGGGTAAAGAGACCCAGTACTTC
CDR3 protein: CASSLRGKETQYF

D gene: TRBD2
V gene: TRBV20-1
J gene: TRBJ2-3
clone size: few
CDR3 DNA: TGCAGTGCTACGGTACTAGCGGGGCCAACAGATACGCAGTATTTT
CDR3 protein: CSATVLAGPTDTQYF

D gene: NA
V gene: TRBV30
J gene: TRBJ1-2
clone size: NA
CDR3 DNA: TGTGCCTGGAGAGGGTACTCTCGAGGGACAAACTATGGCTACACCTTC
CDR3 protein: CAWRGYSRGTNYGYTF

D gene: NA
V gene: TRBV7-9
J gene: TRBJ2-7
clone size: few
CDR3 DNA: TGTGCCAGCAGCTCCCCGGGGGTCTCCTACGAGCAGTACTTC
CDR3 protein: CASSSPGVSYEQYF

D gene: NA
V gene: TRBV7-2
J gene: TRBJ2-1
clone size: many
CDR3 DNA: TGTGCCAGCAGCCCCCAGGGGAGGCACAATGAGCAGTTCTTC
CDR3 protein: CASSPQGRHNEQFF

D gene: TRBD2
V gene: TRBV3-1
J gene: TRBJ2-3
clone size: NA
CDR3 DNA: TGTACCAGCAGTTTTTCTCGACTAGCGGGGGGGTACTCTCCAGATACGCAGTATTTT
CDR3 protein: CTSSFSRLAGGYSPDTQYF

D gene: TRBD1
V gene: TRBV12-3/TRBV12-4
J gene: TRBJ2-6
clone size: many
CDR3 DNA: TGTGCCAGCACCTCAGGGACAGGGATCCCCTCTGGGGCCAACGTCCTGACTTTC
CDR3 protein: CASTSGTGIPSGANVLTF

D gene: NA
V gene: TRBV20-1
J gene: TRBJ2-7
clone size: NA
CDR3 DNA: TGCAGTGCCGACACGGGGTCCTACGAGCAGTACTTC
CDR3 protein: CSADTGSYEQYF

D gene: NA
V gene: TRBV11-2
J gene: TRBJ1-3
clone size: NA
CDR3 DNA: TGTGCCAGCAGCTCCTGGACCCTCTCTGGAAACACCATATATTTT
CDR3 protein: CASSSWTLSGNTIYF

D gene: NA
V gene: TRBV30
J gene: TRBJ2-3
clone size: NA
CDR3 DNA: TGTGCCTGGAGTCAATCGGAGGTTGGAGATACGCAGTATTTT
CDR3 protein: CAWSQSEVGDTQYF